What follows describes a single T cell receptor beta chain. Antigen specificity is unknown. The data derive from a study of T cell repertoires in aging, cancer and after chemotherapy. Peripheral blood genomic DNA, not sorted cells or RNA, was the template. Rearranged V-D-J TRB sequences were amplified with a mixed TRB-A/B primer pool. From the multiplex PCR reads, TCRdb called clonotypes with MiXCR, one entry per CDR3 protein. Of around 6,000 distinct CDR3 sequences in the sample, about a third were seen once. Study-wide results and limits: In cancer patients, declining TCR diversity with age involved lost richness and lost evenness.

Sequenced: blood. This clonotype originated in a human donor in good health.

The CDR3: CSVEVGTGRLYGYTF. In DNA, the CDR3 is TGCAGCGTTGAAGTTGGGACAGGCCGATTATATGGCTACACCTTC. This chain connects TRBV29-1 to TRBJ1-2, with TRBD1 identical over 8 bases. The CDR3 consists of 15 residues. J gave up 5 bases and V 1 base, and 9 bases lay outside the gene matches. Per the germline V gene, CDR1 is SQVTM and CDR2 is ANQGSEA.